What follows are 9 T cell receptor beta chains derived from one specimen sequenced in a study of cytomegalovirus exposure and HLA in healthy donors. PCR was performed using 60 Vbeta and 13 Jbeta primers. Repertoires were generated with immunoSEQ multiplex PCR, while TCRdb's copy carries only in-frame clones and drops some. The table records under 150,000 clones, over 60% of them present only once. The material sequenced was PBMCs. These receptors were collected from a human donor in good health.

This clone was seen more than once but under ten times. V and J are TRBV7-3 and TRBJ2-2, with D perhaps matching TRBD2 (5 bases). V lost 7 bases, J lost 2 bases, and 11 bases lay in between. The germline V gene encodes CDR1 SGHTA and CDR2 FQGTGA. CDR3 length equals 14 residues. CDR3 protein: CASKLGRNTGELFF. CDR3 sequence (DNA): TGTGCCAGCAAACTAGGCCGTAACACCGGGGAGCTGTTTTTT.

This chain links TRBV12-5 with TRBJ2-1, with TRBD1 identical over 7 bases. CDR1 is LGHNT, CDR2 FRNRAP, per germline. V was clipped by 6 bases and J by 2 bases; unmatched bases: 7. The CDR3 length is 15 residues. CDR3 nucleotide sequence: TGTGCTAGTGGACCTGGGACAGTAGCCTACAATGAGCAGTTCTTC. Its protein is CASGPGTVAYNEQFF.

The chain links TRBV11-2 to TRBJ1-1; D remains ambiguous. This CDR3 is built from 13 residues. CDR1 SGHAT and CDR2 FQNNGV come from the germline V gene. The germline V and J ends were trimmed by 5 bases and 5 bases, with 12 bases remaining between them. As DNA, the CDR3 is TGTGCCAGCAGCCTTGAGGGTGGAACTGAAGCTTTCTTT. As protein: CASSLEGGTEAFF.

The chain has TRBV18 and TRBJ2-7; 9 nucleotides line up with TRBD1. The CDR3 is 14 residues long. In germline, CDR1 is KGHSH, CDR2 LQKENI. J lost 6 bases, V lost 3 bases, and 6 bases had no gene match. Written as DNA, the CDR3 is TGTGCCAGCTCACCCGGGACAGGGTCGAGCGAGCAGTACTTC. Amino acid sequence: CASSPGTGSSEQYF.

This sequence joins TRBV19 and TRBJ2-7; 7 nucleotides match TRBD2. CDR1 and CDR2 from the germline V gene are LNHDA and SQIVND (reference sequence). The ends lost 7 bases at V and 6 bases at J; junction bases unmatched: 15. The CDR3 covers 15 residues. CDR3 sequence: CASTPSWGGNSEQYF. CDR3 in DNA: TGTGCCAGTACCCCCTCCTGGGGGGGTAATTCCGAGCAGTACTTC.

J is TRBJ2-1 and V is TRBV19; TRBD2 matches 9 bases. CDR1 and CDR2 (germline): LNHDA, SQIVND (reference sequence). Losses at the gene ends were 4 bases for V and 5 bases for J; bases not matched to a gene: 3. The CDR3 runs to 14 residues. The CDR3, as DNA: TGTGCCAGTAGTAGGACTAGCGATGACAATGAGCAGTTCTTC. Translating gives CASSRTSDDNEQFF.

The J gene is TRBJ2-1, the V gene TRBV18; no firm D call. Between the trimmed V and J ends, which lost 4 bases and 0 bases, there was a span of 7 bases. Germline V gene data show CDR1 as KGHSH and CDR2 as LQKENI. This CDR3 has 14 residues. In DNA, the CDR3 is TGTGCCAGCTCACAAGCCCACTCCTACAATGAGCAGTTCTTC. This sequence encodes CASSQAHSYNEQFF.

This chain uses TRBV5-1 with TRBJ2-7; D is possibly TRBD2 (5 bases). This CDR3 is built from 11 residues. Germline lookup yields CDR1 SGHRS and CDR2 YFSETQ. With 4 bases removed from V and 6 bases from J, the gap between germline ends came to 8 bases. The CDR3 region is CASSTGLEQYF. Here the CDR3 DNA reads TGCGCCAGCAGCACCGGACTCGAGCAGTACTTC.

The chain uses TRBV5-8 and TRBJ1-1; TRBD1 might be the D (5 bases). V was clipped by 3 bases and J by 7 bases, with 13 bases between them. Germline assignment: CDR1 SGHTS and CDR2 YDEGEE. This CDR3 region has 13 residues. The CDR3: CASSWDPRGEAFF. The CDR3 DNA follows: TGTGCCAGCAGCTGGGACCCGCGGGGTGAAGCTTTCTTT.